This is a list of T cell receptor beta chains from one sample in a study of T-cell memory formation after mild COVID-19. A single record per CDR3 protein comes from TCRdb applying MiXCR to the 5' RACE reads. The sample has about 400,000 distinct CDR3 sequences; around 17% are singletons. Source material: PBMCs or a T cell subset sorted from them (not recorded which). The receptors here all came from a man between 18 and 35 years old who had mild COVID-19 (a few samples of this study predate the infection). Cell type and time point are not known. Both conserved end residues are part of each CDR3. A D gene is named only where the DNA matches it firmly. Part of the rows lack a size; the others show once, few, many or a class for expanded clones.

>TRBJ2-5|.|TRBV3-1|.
TGTGCCAGCAGCCAAGATTCAGGGTTTAAAGAGACCCAGTACTTC
CASSQDSGFKETQYF
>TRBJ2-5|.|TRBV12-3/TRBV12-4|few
TGTGCCAGCAGTTTATCAGGTCGGGGCCAAGAGACCCAGTACTTC
CASSLSGRGQETQYF
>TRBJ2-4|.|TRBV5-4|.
TGTGCCAGCAGCCTAGGTGGACTAGCCAAAAACATTCAGTACTTC
CASSLGGLAKNIQYF
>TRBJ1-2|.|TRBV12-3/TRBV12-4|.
TGTGCCAGCAATTCCCCTAATGGTGTGTATGGCTACACCTTC
CASNSPNGVYGYTF
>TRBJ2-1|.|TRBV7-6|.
TGTGCCAGCAGCTTAACCCCTCCCAATGAGCAGTTCTTC
CASSLTPPNEQFF
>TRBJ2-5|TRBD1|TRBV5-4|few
TGTGCCAGCAGAACAGGGGACCAAGAGACCCAGTACTTC
CASRTGDQETQYF
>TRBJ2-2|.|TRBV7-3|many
TGTGCCAGCAGCTTAATGTCTCGGGGCTCAACCGGGGAGCTGTTTTTT
CASSLMSRGSTGELFF
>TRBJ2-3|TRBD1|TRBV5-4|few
TGTGCCAGCACGGCTAGGACAGGCTATACTACTACAGATACGCAGTATTTT
CASTARTGYTTTDTQYF
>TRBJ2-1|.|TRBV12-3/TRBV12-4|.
TGTGCCAGCAGGCCCGAGAACCGGGAGTCGGAGCAGTTCTTC
CASRPENRESEQFF
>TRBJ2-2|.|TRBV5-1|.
TGCGCCAGCAGCTTGTTCAGCCCGGACACCGGGGAGCTGTTTTTT
CASSLFSPDTGELFF
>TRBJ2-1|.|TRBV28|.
TGTGCCAGCAGTTTTCCGGGGCAAGGGGGGACCTACAATGAGCAGTTCTTC
CASSFPGQGGTYNEQFF
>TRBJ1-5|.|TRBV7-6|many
TGTGCCAGCAGCTTAGAGGGGAGTCAGCCCCAGCATTTT
CASSLEGSQPQHF
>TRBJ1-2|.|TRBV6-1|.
TGTGCCAGCAGGAGGGATGGGACGCGGAACTATGGCTACACCTTC
CASRRDGTRNYGYTF
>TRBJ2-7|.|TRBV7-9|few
TGTGCCAGCAGCTTCGAGGAGTCGTGGGCAGGGGCGTCCTACGAGCAGTACTTC
CASSFEESWAGASYEQYF
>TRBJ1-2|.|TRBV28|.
TGTGCCAGCAGTTTATGGCAGGGGTCGGGTGGCTACACCTTC
CASSLWQGSGGYTF
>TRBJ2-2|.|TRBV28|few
TGTGCCAGCACAGGGGGGCAGGGTGACACCGGGGAGCTGTTTTTT
CASTGGQGDTGELFF
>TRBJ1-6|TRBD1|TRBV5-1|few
TGCGCCAGCAGCCAAGGACAGGGGGTTTCACCCCTCCACTTT
CASSQGQGVSPLHF
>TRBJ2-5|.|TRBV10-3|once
TGTGCCTCGGCGTCCCAAGAGACCCAGTACTTC
CASASQETQYF
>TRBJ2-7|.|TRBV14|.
TGTGCCAGCAGCCAAGAAGTAGGCACCCCGGGTGAGCAGTACTTC
CASSQEVGTPGEQYF
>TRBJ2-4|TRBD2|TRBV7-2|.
TGTGCCAGCAGCCTACTGGGACTAGCGGGGGCCATTCAGTACTTC
CASSLLGLAGAIQYF
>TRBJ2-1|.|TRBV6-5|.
TGTGCCAGCAGTTACCCCCAGGGGCCGCAGTTCTTC
CASSYPQGPQFF
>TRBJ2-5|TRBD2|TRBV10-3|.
TGTGCCATCAGCCGCGGGGGGGCTGGAGAGACCCAGTACTTC
CAISRGGAGETQYF
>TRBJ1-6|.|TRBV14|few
TGTGCCAGCAGCCGGGATCTACAGGAGGCCCTCCACTTT
CASSRDLQEALHF
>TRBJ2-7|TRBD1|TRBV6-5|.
TGTGCCAGCATTAGAAGACAGGGGCTCGCCGAGCAGTACTTC
CASIRRQGLAEQYF
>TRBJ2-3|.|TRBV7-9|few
TGTGCCAGCAGCCACATAACCCTTGGCGCAGATACGCAGTATTTT
CASSHITLGADTQYF
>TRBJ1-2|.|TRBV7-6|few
TGTGCCAGCAGCTCGACAGCCGATCCTAACTATGGCTACACCTTC
CASSSTADPNYGYTF
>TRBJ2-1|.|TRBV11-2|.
TGTGCCAGCAGCCCTAGGACGGACAGCTCCTACAATGAGCAGTTCTTC
CASSPRTDSSYNEQFF
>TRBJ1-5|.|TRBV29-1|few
TGCAGCGTTGCCGGGGGGAGGGATCAGCCCCAGCATTTT
CSVAGGRDQPQHF
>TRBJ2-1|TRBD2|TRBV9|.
TGTGCCAGCAGCCACCCGGCCGGGACTAGCGGGGGTAATGAGCAGTTCTTC
CASSHPAGTSGGNEQFF
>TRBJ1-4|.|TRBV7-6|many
TGTGCCAGCAGCTTACAGGGGAATGAAAAACTGTTTTTT
CASSLQGNEKLFF
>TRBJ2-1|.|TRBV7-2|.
TGTGCCAGCAGCTACGATGGGGGCGGGAGCTTAGGGAAGCAGTTCTTC
CASSYDGGGSLGKQFF
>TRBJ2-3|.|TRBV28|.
TGTGCCAGCAGTCTGCGACCGGGGCGAGGGACAGATACGCAGTATTTT
CASSLRPGRGTDTQYF
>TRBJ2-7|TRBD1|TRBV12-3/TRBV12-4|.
TGTGCCAGCAGTTCCTGGGACAGATCCTTCGAGCAGTACTTC
CASSSWDRSFEQYF
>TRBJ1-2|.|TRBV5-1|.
TGCGCCAGCAGCTTGGCCGCCTGGGGAAGGGGCTACACCTTC
CASSLAAWGRGYTF
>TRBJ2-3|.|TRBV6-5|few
TGTGCCAGCAGGGACTTGAGAAGATCAGATCTTGCGCAGTATTTT
CASRDLRRSDLAQYF
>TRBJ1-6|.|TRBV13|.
TGTGCCAGCAGCCCTGCCGGGACGGTTAATTCACCCCTCCACTTT
CASSPAGTVNSPLHF
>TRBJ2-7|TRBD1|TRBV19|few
TGTGCCACCCGGGACAGCTACTACGAGCAGTACTTC
CATRDSYYEQYF
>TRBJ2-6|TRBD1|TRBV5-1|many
TGCGCCAGCAGCTTGGAATGGACAGGGATGGGCGTCCTGACTTTC
CASSLEWTGMGVLTF
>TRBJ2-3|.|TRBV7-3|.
TGTGCCAGCAGCACACAAAGCGGTCCGGAGGGGCAGTATTTT
CASSTQSGPEGQYF
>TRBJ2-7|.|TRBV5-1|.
TGCGCCAGCAGCCTACACCCCTACGAGCAGTACTTC
CASSLHPYEQYF
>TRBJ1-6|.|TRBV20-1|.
TGCAGTGCTGCCTCTGACAGGCATTCCCTCCACTTT
CSAASDRHSLHF
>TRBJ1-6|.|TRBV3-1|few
TGTGCCAGCAGCCAAGACGCCCTTGTTAGTTCACCCCTCCACTTT
CASSQDALVSSPLHF
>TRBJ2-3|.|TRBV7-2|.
TGTGCCAGCAGCTTTCTAGGGCGCACAGATACGCAGTATTTT
CASSFLGRTDTQYF
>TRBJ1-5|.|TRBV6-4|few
TGTGCCAGCAGTCTTGGGGCAGGGGGCAATCAGCCCCAGCATTTT
CASSLGAGGNQPQHF
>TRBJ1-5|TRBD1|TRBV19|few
TGTGCCAGTACTACGGGACAGGCCATTAGCAATCAGCCCCAGCATTTT
CASTTGQAISNQPQHF
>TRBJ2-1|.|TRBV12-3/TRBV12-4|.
TGTGCCAGCAGTTTACGGGGAACCAGGTATGAGCAGTTCTTC
CASSLRGTRYEQFF
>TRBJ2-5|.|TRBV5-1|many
TGCGCCAGCAGCCCGGACAGAGAACAAGAGACCCAGTACTTC
CASSPDREQETQYF
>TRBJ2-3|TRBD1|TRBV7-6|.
TGTGCCAGCAGACAGGGGGTCTTCACAGATACGCAGTATTTT
CASRQGVFTDTQYF
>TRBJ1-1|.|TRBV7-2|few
TGTGCCAGCAGCCAGACAAACACTGAAGCTTTCTTT
CASSQTNTEAFF
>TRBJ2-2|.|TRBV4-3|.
TGCGCCAGCAGCCAAAGGGCAGGGAACACCGGGGAGCTGTTTTTT
CASSQRAGNTGELFF
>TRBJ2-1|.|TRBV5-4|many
TGTGCCAGCAGCTTGTTTGAGGAGCAGTTCTTC
CASSLFEEQFF
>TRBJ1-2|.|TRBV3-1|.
TGTGCCAGCAGCCAAGACCAGGGATTTGGCTACACCTTC
CASSQDQGFGYTF
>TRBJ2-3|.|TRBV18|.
TGTGCCAGCTCATCGACGGTCGGCGGGGATACGCAGTATTTT
CASSSTVGGDTQYF
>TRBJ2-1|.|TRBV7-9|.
TGTGCCAGCAGCTTCGGACAGATCAATGAGCAGTTCTTC
CASSFGQINEQFF
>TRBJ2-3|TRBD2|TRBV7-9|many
TGTGCCAGCAGCCCTCGGACTAGTCCAGATACGCAGTATTTT
CASSPRTSPDTQYF